This TCR beta chain originates from a study of blood T cells in healthy people across ages. The study, taken as a whole, reports: PBMCs went unsorted, and a conclusive naive versus antigen-experienced comparison was therefore prevented.

In regard to this clonotype: Its cognate antigen is unknown. At one end the junction does not follow the germline gene, possibly because of a read error.

Together with a sample-barcoded 5' primer, a J-beta primer mix was included in a second PCR lasting about 6 to 11 cycles. TCRdb fed the 5' RACE reads into MiXCR, producing one record per CDR3 protein. This sample has some 560,000 distinct CDR3 sequences; about 25% occur once, and the top ten carry approximately 3.6%. These same data were also listed under a study on T cells of mothers and their children. That study reports: At around 1.5 ug per 15 ul, all of the extracted RNA went into cDNA synthesis.

This TCR was sampled from a boy aged 2 to 9 in good health. The sample was blood.

The CDR3 reads CASSETSSNTKYF. Here the CDR3 DNA reads TGTGCCAGCAGTGAAACTAGTTCTAATACGAAGTATTTT. This chain uses TRBV6-1 with TRBJ2-3; tentative D call: TRBD2 (5 bases). This CDR3 has 13 residues. Germline V gene data show CDR1 as MNHNS and CDR2 as SASEGT.